This TCR beta chain was sequenced in a study of T cells in Graves' hyperthyroidism and ophthalmopathy. V gave up 1 base and J gave up 3 bases, with 12 bases separating them. From germline, CDR1 is DFQATT and CDR2 SNEGSKA (reference sequence). There are 14 residues in the CDR3. TCR beta CDR3 regions were amplified from RNA. In the first-round RT-PCR of the TCR CDR3, the HTBI primer set was used. Via MiXCR, TCRdb re-called the multiplex PCR reads, giving one row per CDR3 protein. The sample has about 360,000 distinct CDR3 sequences, approximately 12% seen once; the top ten hold 20%. The receptor was derived from a man aged 25-45 years with Graves' hyperthyroidism that later progressed to Graves' ophthalmopathy. Sequenced sample: blood. V usage is TRBV20-1 and J usage is TRBJ1-2; TRBD1 is a possible D gene (5 bases). This CDR3 reads CSARVARVDYGYTF. CDR3 DNA sequence: TGCAGTGCTAGAGTTGCCAGGGTGGACTATGGCTACACCTTC.